This entry describes one T cell receptor beta chain. Data came from immunoSEQ multiplex PCR; TCRdb stores just in-frame clones and leaves some out. The table records over 200,000 clones, approximately 82% of them present only once. The data derive from a study of blood T cell repertoires in COVID-19. For the study at large: Samples taken during acute and convalescent COVID-19 were collected in the United States, Italy and Spain. In each case, the material was cDNA or gDNA derived from T cells, B-cell-depleted T cells, or PBMCs.

Germline CDR1 SGHTA, CDR2 FQGNSA. Losses at the gene ends were 2 bases for V and 4 bases for J; bases not matched to a gene: 7. The CDR3 is made up of 16 amino acids. The sample was peripheral blood. The rearrangement uses TRBV7-2 and TRBJ1-5, with TRBD1 matching over 8 bases. The clonotype was recovered from a man aged 35 to 55 who had recovered from COVID-19. As DNA, the CDR3 is TGTGCCAGCAGCTTATACGGGACAGGCTTTAATCAGCCCCAGCATTTT. It encodes CASSLYGTGFNQPQHF. The variable domain in full, with the rest retrieved from reference TRBV7-2 and TRBJ1-5, is GAGVSQSPSNKVTEKGKDVELRCDPISGHTALYWYRQSLGQGLEFLIYFQGNSAPDKSGLPSDRFSAERTGGSVSTLTIQRTQQEDSAVYLCASSLYGTGFNQPQHFGDGTRLSIL.